Following are 24 T cell receptor beta chains from one sample sequenced in a study of blood T cell repertoires in COVID-19. Sequenced by immunoSEQ multiplex PCR; TCRdb stores in-frame clones only, minus some. The profile shows 390,000 or so clones, about four fifths of them singletons. Sequencing was performed on PBMCs or T cells enriched from blood (not recorded which). The receptor source for this set is a woman aged 45-65 years who had recovered from COVID-19.

The chain uses TRBV11-2 and TRBJ1-1; the D is unclear. The CDR3 is made up of 16 amino acids. Trimming took off 0 bases at V and 0 bases at J, with 11 bases between the two ends. Germline V gene sequence: CDR1 SGHAT, CDR2 FQNNGV. The CDR3 spells CASSLDSGVMNTEAFF. CDR3 bases: TGTGCCAGCAGCTTAGATTCGGGTGTGATGAACACTGAAGCTTTCTTT.

Worth noting for this clone: Its ends do not fully match the called genes, so a read error is possible. The V call is TRBV27, the J call TRBJ1-6; D not resolved. This CDR3 has 14 amino acids. The germline gives CDR1 MNHEY, CDR2 SMNVEV (reference sequence). The CDR3 DNA reads as TGTGCCAGCAGTTTTGTCGCAGACAATTCACCCCTCCATTTT. As protein: CASSFVADNSPLHF.

The chain recombines TRBV27 with TRBJ1-5; D is unclear. The CDR3 contains 13 residues. Germline CDR1 and CDR2: MNHEY and SMNVEV (reference sequence). The V gene lost 0 bases and the J gene lost 4 bases, with 4 bases spanning the gap. CDR3 sequence reads: CASSLSTNQPQHF. CDR3 coding DNA: TGTGCCAGCAGTTTATCGACAAATCAGCCCCAGCATTTT.

The chain couples TRBV5-8 to TRBJ2-1, with D perhaps matching TRBD2 (7 bases). The germline V gene encodes CDR1 SGHTS and CDR2 YDEGEE. V lost 2 bases, J lost 15 bases, and 15 bases lay in between. The length of the CDR3 is 12 residues. CDR3 DNA sequence: TGTGCCAGCAGCTTCTCCGGGGGGCGATGGTTCTTC. Translated: CASSFSGGRWFF.

This clone was seen repeatedly, ten times or more. The rearrangement joins TRBV19 to TRBJ1-2; TRBD1 agrees at 10 bases. The ends lost 4 bases at V and 2 bases at J; junction bases unmatched: 16. The CDR3 has 19 residues. Germline CDR1 LNHDA, CDR2 SQIVND (reference sequence). The CDR3 DNA sequence: TGTGCCAGTAGTACCCAATATCCAGGACAGGGGGAGGTCAACTATGGCTACACCTTC. Translated: CASSTQYPGQGEVNYGYTF.

This clone was seen once. V usage is TRBV3-1 (or the pseudogene TRBV3-2) and J usage is TRBJ2-7, with D possibly being TRBD2 (5 bases). Germline CDR1 is LGHDT and CDR2 is YNNKEL (reference sequence). The germline V and J ends were trimmed by 7 bases and 2 bases, with 18 bases remaining between them. The CDR3 sequence is 15 residues long. CDR3: CASTPGSGNTYEQYF. For the CDR3, the DNA is TGTGCCAGCACTCCTGGTTCGGGGAACACCTACGAGCAGTACTTC.

A word on this clone: This sample includes further DNA sequences coding for the same CDR3. The chain uses TRBV4-2 and TRBJ1-2; D possibly corresponds to TRBD1 (5 bases). This CDR3 region has 13 residues. Looked up from germline, CDR1 is LGHNA and CDR2 is YNFKEQ. V was pared by 0 bases and J by 3 bases, with 5 bases between. In nucleotides, the CDR3 is TGTGCCAGCAGCCAAGACAGGGACTATGGCTACACCTTC. As protein: CASSQDRDYGYTF.

This clone was observed a few times. The sample contains more than one DNA sequence encoding this CDR3. The chain uses TRBV5-1 and TRBJ1-2; D unresolved. Germline-derived CDR1 and CDR2 are SGHRS and YFSETQ. The CDR3 is 12 amino acids. V lost 4 bases and J lost 5, with 9 bases in between. The CDR3 region is CASSPGDYGYTF. Here the CDR3 DNA reads TGCGCCAGCAGCCCCGGGGATTATGGCTACACCTTC. The entire variable domain, with the rest obtained from reference TRBV5-1 and TRBJ1-2, is as follows: KAGVTQTPRYLIKTRGQQVTLSCSPISGHRSVSWYQQTPGQGLQFLFEYFSETQRNKGNFPGRFSGRQFSNSRSEMNVSTLELGDSALYLCASSPGDYGYTFGSGTRLTVV.

The chain carries TRBV5-1 and TRBJ1-1, with D hard to call. V was pared by 0 bases and J by 5 bases, with 8 bases between. Germline lookup yields CDR1 SGHRS and CDR2 YFSETQ. This CDR3 is 13 amino acids long. The CDR3 DNA reads TGCGCCAGCAGCTTGGTGGCGGCTACTGAAGCTTTCTTT. This encodes CASSLVAATEAFF. The full variable domain, with the rest looked up from reference TRBV5-1 and TRBJ1-1, is KAGVTQTPRYLIKTRGQQVTLSCSPISGHRSVSWYQQTPGQGLQFLFEYFSETQRNKGNFPGRFSGRQFSNSRSEMNVSTLELGDSALYLCASSLVAATEAFFGQGTRLTVV.

The chain has TRBV14 and TRBJ1-2; D remains ambiguous. The CDR3 loop spans 16 amino acids. The V end lost 0 bases, the J end lost 8 bases, and 19 bases lay between the germline ends. The germline V gene encodes CDR1 SGHDN and CDR2 FVKESK. The CDR3 sequence: CASSQELFGGLVGYTF. In nucleotides, the CDR3 is TGTGCCAGCAGCCAAGAGCTCTTCGGAGGCCTCGTCGGCTACACCTTC.

This chain joins TRBV3-1 (or the pseudogene TRBV3-2) and TRBJ2-7, with D maybe TRBD2 (6 bases). The CDR3 spans 14 residues. CDR1 and CDR2 (germline): LGHDT, YNNKEL (reference sequence). The ends were cut back, 1 base at V and 3 bases at J, with 10 bases in the middle. The CDR3: CASSQGDLGYEQYF. Here the CDR3 DNA reads TGTGCCAGCAGCCAAGGGGACTTGGGCTACGAGCAGTACTTC.

The chain combines TRBV11-1 with TRBJ2-1, with a weak D call TRBD2 (6 bases). CDR1 is SGHAT and CDR2 is FQDESV in the germline V gene (reference sequence). V lost 1 base and J 11 bases, leaving 12 bases between the germline ends. The CDR3 loop spans 13 amino acids. The CDR3 sequence is CASSLGRREKQFF. For the CDR3, the DNA is TGTGCCAGCAGCTTAGGTAGACGGGAGAAGCAGTTCTTC. Full variable domain (outside the CDR3, taken from reference TRBV11-1 and TRBJ2-1): EAEVAQSPRYKITEKSQAVAFWCDPISGHATLYWYRQILGQGPELLVQFQDESVVDDSQLPKDRFSAERLKGVDSTLKIQPAELGDSAMYLCASSLGRREKQFFGPGTRLTVL.

The gene calls are TRBV6-1 and TRBJ1-4, with 9 bases that match TRBD1. This CDR3 spans 17 amino acids. V lost 0 bases and J lost 6; bases outside the gene matches: 8. Germline V gene lookup returns CDR1 MNHNS and CDR2 SASEGT. The CDR3 DNA sequence: TGTGCCAGCAGTGAAGCACGCGGGACAGGGTGGTATGAAAAACTGTTTTTT. Translated, it gives CASSEARGTGWYEKLFF.

The rearrangement joins TRBV5-8 to TRBJ2-3, with TRBD2 matching 8 bases. The CDR3 is 17 residues long. Per germline, CDR1 SGHTS and CDR2 YDEGEE. With 4 bases clipped from V and 0 bases from J, the junction kept 10 bases outside the gene matches. DNA of the CDR3: TGTGCCAGCAGCATAGGACTAGCTGGGGCTAGCACAGATACGCAGTATTTT. Translation gives CASSIGLAGASTDTQYF.

The chain joins TRBV7-3 to TRBJ2-1, with 7 bases identical to TRBD1. The germline gives CDR1 SGHTA, CDR2 FQGTGA. This CDR3 spans 17 amino acids. Germline trimming cut 0 bases from V and 8 bases from J; bases unmatched to any gene: 13. CDR3 sequence (DNA): TGTGCCAGCAGCTTAACTCCCACAGGGGTTCTACTGGATGAGCAGTTCTTC. Its translation is CASSLTPTGVLLDEQFF.

This chain links TRBV6-5 with TRBJ1-6, with D unresolved. Germline V CDR1 and CDR2: MNHEY, SVGAGI. The CDR3 contains 15 residues. Deletions cut 1 base from V and 2 bases from J, with 6 bases between. CDR3 protein: CASSYFTTYNSPLHF. The CDR3 nucleotides read TGTGCCAGCAGTTACTTCACAACCTATAATTCACCCCTCCACTTT.

The genes are TRBV19 and TRBJ1-1; 9 positions agree with TRBD1. Germline V lookup: CDR1 LNHDA, CDR2 SQIVND (reference sequence). The CDR3 spans 17 residues. With 5 bases clipped from V and 1 base from J, the junction kept 11 bases outside the gene matches. The CDR3: CASSDRASTGGNTEAFF. The CDR3 bases are TGTGCCAGTAGTGACAGGGCCTCGACAGGGGGGAACACTGAAGCTTTCTTT.

In regard to this clone: Within the sample, other DNA sequences also encode this same CDR3. V usage is TRBV15 and J usage is TRBJ2-6, with D tentatively TRBD2 (6 bases). Germline V lookup: CDR1 LNHNV, CDR2 YYDKDF (reference sequence). CDR3 size: 16 residues. The V and J ends lost 1 base and 0 bases respectively, with 7 bases between them. This CDR3 reads CATSRGGVSGANVLTF. CDR3 coding DNA: TGTGCCACCAGCAGAGGGGGGGTCTCTGGGGCCAACGTCCTGACTTTC.

The V call is TRBV7-7, the J call TRBJ2-5; D possibly corresponds to TRBD1 (5 bases). V was pared by 5 bases and J by 5 bases, with 12 bases between. The germline V gene has CDR1 SSHAT and CDR2 FNYEAQ (reference sequence). CDR3 length equals 13 residues. DNA of the CDR3: TGTGCCAGCAGCACAGGACCAGAGGAGACCCAGTACTTC. This gives the protein CASSTGPEETQYF.

This chain uses TRBV30 with TRBJ1-4; 9 nucleotides align to TRBD1. Germline loops: CDR1 GTSNPN, CDR2 SVGIG (reference sequence). The CDR3 is made up of 14 amino acids. The V segment lost 2 bases and the J segment 7 bases; nucleotides outside the gene matches: 5. CDR3 residues: CAWSRGQGSEKLFF. The CDR3 DNA reads as TGTGCCTGGAGTCGGGGACAGGGAAGTGAAAAACTGTTTTTT.

This chain joins TRBV14 and TRBJ2-5; D not certain. In germline, CDR1 is SGHDN, CDR2 FVKESK. There are 13 residues in the CDR3. V was trimmed by 1 base and J by 4 bases, leaving 7 bases between them. The CDR3 is CASSQVGGETQYF. The CDR3 DNA reads as TGTGCCAGCAGCCAAGTCGGTGGAGAGACCCAGTACTTC.

V usage is TRBV18 and J usage is TRBJ1-1, with TRBD1 identical over 8 bases. J gave up 4 bases and V 4 bases, and 8 bases lay outside the gene matches. The CDR3 contains 15 residues. The germline CDR1 and CDR2 sequences are KGHSH and LQKENI. DNA for the CDR3: TGTGCCAGCTCACTTTGGACAGGGTTGAGCACTGAAGCTTTCTTT. Protein: CASSLWTGLSTEAFF.

The CDR3 sequence is CASEGVKAEAFF. In nucleotides, the CDR3 is TGTGCCAGCGAAGGGGTTAAGGCTGAAGCTTTCTTT. The rearrangement uses TRBV19 and TRBJ1-1, with D possibly matching TRBD1 (5 bases). V shed 9 bases and J shed 6 bases, with 14 bases lying between them. Per the germline V gene, CDR1 is LNHDA and CDR2 is SQIVND (reference sequence). The CDR3 has 12 residues.

Only one count was recorded for this clone. The chain recombines TRBV18 with TRBJ1-1; D not certain. The CDR3 contains 12 residues. Trimming removed 2 bases from V and 6 bases from J, with 7 bases in between. Germline values: CDR1 KGHSH, CDR2 LQKENI. The CDR3 reads CASSPGGSEAFF. As DNA, the CDR3 is TGTGCCAGCTCACCAGGAGGGTCTGAAGCTTTCTTT. The full variable domain, in which reference TRBV18 and TRBJ1-1 provide the parts outside the CDR3, is NAGVMQNPRHLVRRRGQEARLRCSPMKGHSHVYWYRQLPEEGLKFMVYLQKENIIDESGMPKERFSAEFPKEGPSILRIQQVVRGDSAAYFCASSPGGSEAFFGQGTRLTVV.